This T cell receptor (beta chain) was identified in a study of cytomegalovirus exposure and HLA in healthy donors. As for the study in general: Inside one of the first data releases sat 75 million to 100 million unique TCRs taken from HLA-typed donors. Study-level results: In vitro confirmation showed a few CMV-associated chains to be CMV antigen specific.

There are a few counts of this clone. Antigen: not known. Looked up from germline, CDR1 is SEHNR and CDR2 is FQNEAQ (reference sequence). The CDR3 totals 16 residues. Trimming at V came to 3 bases and at J to 6 bases, leaving 12 bases not matched to a gene. Primers: 60 Vbeta forward and 13 Jbeta reverse. Original methodology: An analysis performed later counted 81 million or so unique TCR beta chains (approximately 12 million of them shared). The method was immunoSEQ multiplex PCR; TCRdb's version includes in-frame clones alone and lacks a portion of them. Clone size and V and J calls were adopted from that table, with D and trimming inferred from the DNA. The table records more than 85,000 clones, 65% to 80% of them present only once.

The sequenced sample consisted of PBMCs. The chain couples TRBV7-9 to TRBJ2-7; 9 bases match TRBD1. The receptor comes from a woman in her forties or fifties in good health and CMV-seropositive. DNA of the CDR3: TGTGCCAGCAGCTTCATGGTGGTGAAACAGGGGGCCGAGCAGTACTTC. Protein: CASSFMVVKQGAEQYF.